This T cell receptor (beta chain) was retrieved from a study of blood T cell repertoires in COVID-19. Study-wide background: Material from acute and convalescent COVID-19 was sourced from the United States, Italy and Spain.

Method: immunoSEQ multiplex PCR; TCRdb's copy keeps in-frame clones and lacks some. In the table there are 250,000 to 350,000 clones, 80% to 90% of which are singletons. CDR1 and CDR2 (germline): LNHNV, YYDKDF (reference sequence). Unmatched junction bases numbered 7, after V lost 4 bases and J lost 7 bases. There are 14 residues in the CDR3. Sequenced input: peripheral blood. The chain joins TRBV15 to TRBJ1-2; 9 bases agree with TRBD1. The clonotype originates from a woman between 45 and 65 years old with acute or convalescent COVID-19. The CDR3 DNA is TGTGCCACCAGCACAAGGACAGGGGTTGTTGGCTACACCTTC. This encodes CATSTRTGVVGYTF. Using reference TRBV15 and TRBJ1-2 for the parts outside the CDR3, the full variable domain is DAMVIQNPRYQVTQFGKPVTLSCSQTLNHNVMYWYQQKSSQAPKLLFHYYDKDFNNEADTPDNFQSRRPNTSFCFLDIRSPGLGDTAMYLCATSTRTGVVGYTFGSGTRLTVV.